What follows is one T cell receptor beta chain and its context. The target antigen is unknown. This sample is drawn from a study of lymphopenia after photon versus proton radiotherapy. Points from the study as a whole: Under photons, naive T cells and diversity fell while effector/memory populations rose.

The CDR3 is made up of 14 amino acids. The germline CDR1 and CDR2 sequences are SGHVS and FNYEAQ. Trimming stripped 5 bases from V and 2 bases from J, with 12 bases between. Clones were sequenced by immunoSEQ multiplex PCR, and TCRdb holds only the in-frame ones, with some missing. The repertoire holds 11,000 to 15,000 clones, 82% seen once, with 25% to 30% in the top ten. The chain links TRBV7-6 to TRBJ2-5, with D maybe TRBD1 (5 bases). The sequencing here drew on peripheral blood, taken from a patient treated with photon-based radiotherapy. The receptor was derived from a middle-aged man with gastric cancer. CDR3 DNA: TGTGCCAGCAGCGCAGACAGAGTTCAAGAGACCCAGTACTTC. Amino acid sequence: CASSADRVQETQYF.